What follows is one TCR beta chain and its context. What it binds is unknown. This CDR3 spans 13 amino acids. With 6 bases removed from V and 2 bases from J, the gap between germline ends came to 8 bases. A sample-barcoded 5' primer and a J-beta primer mix were used in a second PCR of roughly 6 to 11 cycles. TCRdb redid the calling of the 5' RACE reads with MiXCR, one entry per CDR3 protein. Of about 570,000 distinct CDR3 sequences listed, approximately 27% were seen once; the top ten hold about a fifth. These data come from a study of blood T cells in healthy people across ages. Study-level results: With age, beta diversity per million T cells declined roughly linearly, significantly by 30 to 50.

The receptor comes from a woman in her sixties or seventies in good health. What was sequenced was blood. The V gene is TRBV12-3 or TRBV12-4, the J gene TRBJ1-5, with D uncertain. The CDR3 sequence is CASSSIRNQPQHF. The CDR3 DNA sequence: TGTGCCAGCAGCTCCATTCGCAATCAGCCCCAGCATTTT.